These 12 T cell receptor beta chains came from one sample sequenced in a study of T-cell memory formation after mild COVID-19. One entry per CDR3 protein results from TCRdb running MiXCR on the 5' RACE reads. The sample has under 400,000 distinct CDR3 sequences, around 20% seen once. Sequenced input: PBMCs or a T cell subset sorted from them (not recorded which). The receptors shown here come from an adult woman who had mild COVID-19 (a few samples of this study predate the infection). Cell type and time point are not known.

This chain uses TRBV9 with TRBJ2-3, with D tentatively TRBD2 (5 bases). This CDR3 is 12 amino acids long. V lost 5 bases and J 4 bases, leaving 8 bases between the germline ends. Germline lookup yields CDR1 SGDLS and CDR2 YYNGEE. CDR3 in amino acids: CASRGVADTQYF. Written as DNA, the CDR3 is TGTGCCAGCAGGGGAGTAGCAGATACGCAGTATTTT.

The genes are TRBV5-1 and TRBJ2-3; D remains unclear. Germline CDR1 reads SGHRS; CDR2 reads YFSETQ. The CDR3 has 11 residues. Trimming left V 1 base short and J 6 bases short, with 3 bases between. CDR3 sequence (DNA): TGCGCCAGCAGCTTGTTCGATACGCAGTATTTT. Translating gives CASSLFDTQYF.

Only a few counts were recorded for this clonotype. The chain carries TRBV12-3 or TRBV12-4 and TRBJ2-7, with 9 bases matching TRBD1. The ends lost 6 bases at V and 7 bases at J; junction bases unmatched: 10. This CDR3 region has 14 residues. The CDR3 loop reads CASRDTGGQREQYF. For the CDR3, the DNA is TGTGCCAGCAGGGATACAGGGGGCCAAAGGGAGCAGTACTTC.

V usage is TRBV6-5 and J usage is TRBJ2-3; 12 bases match TRBD2. V shed 0 bases, J shed 3 bases, and the junction held 7 bases outside the gene matches. The CDR3 sequence is 18 residues long. The germline V gene has CDR1 MNHEY and CDR2 SVGAGI. As DNA, the CDR3 is TGTGCCAGCAGTTACTCGAGCACTAGCGGGGGGAGTACAGATACGCAGTATTTT. Translating gives CASSYSSTSGGSTDTQYF.

This clonotype has more than one count but fewer than ten. The rearrangement uses TRBV3-1 and TRBJ2-5; maybe TRBD1 (6 bases). From germline, CDR1 is LGHDT and CDR2 YNNKEL (reference sequence). The CDR3 sequence is 15 residues long. Trimming pared 1 base from V and 0 bases from J, leaving 9 bases between. CDR3 sequence: CASSQVTGHQETQYF. CDR3 bases: TGTGCCAGCAGCCAAGTTACAGGGCACCAAGAGACCCAGTACTTC.

This sequence joins TRBV3-1 and TRBJ2-2, with 9 bases that match TRBD2. The ends lost 3 bases at V and 5 bases at J; junction bases unmatched: 10. The germline V gene has CDR1 LGHDT and CDR2 YNNKEL (reference sequence). This CDR3 has 17 amino acids. The CDR3, as DNA: TGTGCCAGCAGCCAGGTCAGGATAGCGGGGGCAACCGGGGAGCTGTTTTTT. Protein: CASSQVRIAGATGELFF.

The gene calls are TRBV7-9 and TRBJ2-5; no reliable D call. With 5 bases removed from V and 1 base from J, the gap between germline ends came to 11 bases. CDR3 length: 14 amino acids. Germline V CDR1 and CDR2: SEHNR, FQNEAQ (reference sequence). The chain's CDR3 is CASSGSYGQETQYF. The CDR3 region has the DNA TGTGCCAGCAGCGGGTCATACGGCCAAGAGACCCAGTACTTC.

This clonotype was seen a few times. This sequence joins TRBV6-2 or TRBV6-3 and TRBJ2-7; no definite D call. Trimming pared 2 bases from V and 0 bases from J, leaving 11 bases between. CDR1 and CDR2 (germline): MNHEY, SVGEGT. The CDR3 runs to 15 residues. CDR3 sequence reads: CASSYRWQASYEQYF. Here the CDR3 DNA reads TGTGCCAGCAGTTACAGGTGGCAGGCCTCCTACGAGCAGTACTTC.

The gene calls are TRBV30 and TRBJ1-1, with D perhaps TRBD1 (6 bases). Germline-derived CDR1 and CDR2 are GTSNPN and SVGIG (reference sequence). The CDR3 loop spans 13 amino acids. Trimming left V 2 bases short and J 3 bases short, with 10 bases between. CDR3 DNA sequence: TGTGCCTGGAGTACACAGGGCTACACTGAAGCTTTCTTT. Residues: CAWSTQGYTEAFF.

This clonotype was seen only a few times. The J gene is TRBJ2-1, the V gene TRBV20-1; 11 nucleotides align to TRBD2. Germline CDR1 is DFQATT and CDR2 is SNEGSKA (reference sequence). This CDR3 spans 14 amino acids. Germline trimming cut 3 bases from V and 12 bases from J; bases unmatched to any gene: 10. The CDR3 DNA sequence: TGCAGTGCTAGTCGGCTAGCGGGGGGAGGGGTGCAGTTCTTC. It encodes CSASRLAGGGVQFF.

This clonotype was observed a handful of times. V usage is TRBV12-3 or TRBV12-4 and J usage is TRBJ1-5; D call uncertain. V lost 1 base and J 7 bases, leaving 11 bases between the germline ends. The CDR3 sequence is 14 residues long. CDR3 sequence: CASSLGALPQPQHF. As DNA, the CDR3 is TGTGCCAGCAGTTTAGGAGCGCTTCCCCAGCCCCAGCATTTT.

The V and J genes are TRBV7-9 and TRBJ1-2, with 9 bases identical to TRBD1. The length of the CDR3 is 17 residues. V shed 3 bases, J shed 2 bases, and the junction held 10 bases outside the gene matches. Germline CDR1 SEHNR, CDR2 FQNEAQ (reference sequence). In nucleotides, the CDR3 is TGTGCCAGCAGCTTGTGGACAGGGGCTTTATCGAACTATGGCTACACCTTC. Amino acids: CASSLWTGALSNYGYTF.